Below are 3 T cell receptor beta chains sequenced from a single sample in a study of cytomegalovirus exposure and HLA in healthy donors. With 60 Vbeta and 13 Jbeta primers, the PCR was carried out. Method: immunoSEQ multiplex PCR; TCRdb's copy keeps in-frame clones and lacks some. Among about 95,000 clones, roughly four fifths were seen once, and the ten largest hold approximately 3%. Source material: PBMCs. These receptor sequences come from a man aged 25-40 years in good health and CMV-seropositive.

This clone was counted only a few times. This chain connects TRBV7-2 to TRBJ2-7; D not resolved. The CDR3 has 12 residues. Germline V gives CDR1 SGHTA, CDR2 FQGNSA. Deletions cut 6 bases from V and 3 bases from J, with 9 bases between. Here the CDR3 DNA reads TGTGCCAGCAGGGCCCCGAACTACGAGCAGTACTTC. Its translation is CASRAPNYEQYF.

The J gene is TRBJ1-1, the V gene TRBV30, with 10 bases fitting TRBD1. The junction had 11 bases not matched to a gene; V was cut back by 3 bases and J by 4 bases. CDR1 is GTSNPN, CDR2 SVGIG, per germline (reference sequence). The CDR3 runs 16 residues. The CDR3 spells CAWSLLSGDRGTEAFF. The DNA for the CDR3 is TGTGCCTGGAGCCTACTCAGCGGGGACAGGGGCACTGAAGCTTTCTTT.

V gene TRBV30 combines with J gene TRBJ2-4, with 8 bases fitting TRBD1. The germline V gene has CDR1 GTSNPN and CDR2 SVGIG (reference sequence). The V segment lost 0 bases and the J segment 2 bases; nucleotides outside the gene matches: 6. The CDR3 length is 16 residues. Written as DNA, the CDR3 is TGTGCCTGGAGTGTACTTGGACAGGGAACCAAAAACATTCAGTACTTC. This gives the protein CAWSVLGQGTKNIQYF.